The 18 T cell receptor beta chains below were found in one sample sequenced in a study of cytotoxic CD8 clonotypes in ibrutinib-treated CLL (dated by TCRdb to about 2021). The library was obtained by the immunoSEQ multiplex PCR assay. TCRdb retrieved this table from immuneACCESS and kept in-frame rearrangements only. Not all clones are present; in checked studies, unresolved V genes account for under half, and no reason is known for the remainder. This sample gives some 350,000 clones in total; about 61% of them show up just once. About 6.7% of the sample comes from the top ten. This specimen was PBMCs, taken after 36 months of ibrutinib treatment. Every receptor here comes from a human donor with chronic lymphocytic leukemia.

V gene TRBV11-2 combines with J gene TRBJ2-7, with a tentative D call TRBD2 (5 bases). V lost 5 bases, J lost 6 bases, and 17 bases lay in between. The CDR3 is made up of 14 amino acids. Germline V CDR1 and CDR2: SGHAT, FQNNGV. CDR3 region: CASSPSEGSREQYF. The DNA of the CDR3 is TGTGCCAGCAGCCCAAGCGAGGGATCGCGCGAGCAGTACTTC.

V gene TRBV29-1 combines with J gene TRBJ2-5; perhaps D is TRBD1 or TRBD2 (6 bases each). With the DNA end fitting TRBJ2-7 better, the J assignment may be wrong. The germline gives CDR1 SQVTM, CDR2 ANQGSEA. This CDR3 has 15 amino acids. CDR3 in DNA: TGCAGCGTTGAAGATCTCAGGGGACTTCCCTACGAGCAGTACTTC. Protein: CSVEDLRGLPYEQYF.

This clone was recorded only once. This rearrangement joins TRBV29-1 to TRBJ1-4; possibly TRBD1 for D (5 bases). Germline assignment: CDR1 SQVTM and CDR2 ANQGSEA. The CDR3 sequence is 13 residues long. Trimming pared 3 bases from V and 10 bases from J, leaving 15 bases between. CDR3 sequence reads: CSVESQAGGKLFF. For the CDR3, the DNA is TGCAGCGTTGAGAGTCAGGCGGGGGGAAAACTGTTTTTT.

The chain links TRBV7-2 to TRBJ1-1; the D is unclear. Per germline, CDR1 SGHTA and CDR2 FQGNSA. Trimming left V 1 base short and J 7 bases short, with 13 bases between. The CDR3 covers 14 residues. This CDR3 is CASSLVAPRVEAFF. DNA for the CDR3: TGTGCCAGCAGCTTAGTCGCGCCAAGGGTTGAAGCTTTCTTT.

The rearrangement joins TRBV9 to TRBJ2-5, with D perhaps assigned TRBD1 or TRBD2 (6 bases each). The CDR3 contains 17 residues. Looked up from germline, CDR1 is SGDLS and CDR2 is YYNGEE. Trimming cost V 0 bases and J 2 bases, with 17 bases left between them. CDR3 coding DNA: TGTGCCAGCAGCGTAGGGAGGGGGTATTGGGAGCAAGAGACCCAGTACTTC. Residues: CASSVGRGYWEQETQYF.

This clone was counted between two and nine times. This CDR3 is CASSAPYPLSPYEQYF. CDR3 bases: TGTGCCAGCAGTGCCCCGTACCCACTCTCCCCCTACGAGCAGTACTTC. V gene TRBV6-1 combines with J gene TRBJ2-7; no clear D gene. This CDR3 comprises 16 residues. The germline V and J ends were trimmed by 4 bases and 2 bases, with 18 bases remaining between them. Germline-derived CDR1 and CDR2 are MNHNS and SASEGT.

J is TRBJ1-1 and V is TRBV18; D is undetermined. Germline V lookup: CDR1 KGHSH, CDR2 LQKENI. Trimming cost V 0 bases and J 3 bases, with 8 bases left between them. This CDR3 is 14 amino acids long. The CDR3 loop reads CASSPPGWDTEAFF. The CDR3 region has the DNA TGTGCCAGCTCACCACCGGGATGGGACACTGAAGCTTTCTTT.

This clone was counted between two and nine times. The chain links TRBV5-1 to TRBJ2-7, with D perhaps matching TRBD1 (6 bases). From germline, CDR1 is SGHRS and CDR2 YFSETQ. The V gene lost 2 bases and the J gene lost 2 bases, with 17 bases spanning the gap. This CDR3 region has 16 residues. The CDR3 bases are TGCGCCAGCAGCTTACGCGCACAGGGTCCCCCCTACGAGCAGTACTTC. Translated: CASSLRAQGPPYEQYF.

This clone was recorded only once. The rearrangement joins TRBV12-5 to TRBJ2-1, with 15 bases that match TRBD2. The trim removed 1 base at V and 10 bases at J, leaving 5 bases unmatched. The germline V gene encodes CDR1 LGHNT and CDR2 FRNRAP. CDR3 length: 16 residues. CDR3 sequence: CASGLAGLAGGREQFF. The CDR3 coding sequence is TGTGCTAGTGGTTTGGCCGGACTAGCGGGGGGGAGGGAGCAGTTCTTC.

This clone was observed a handful of times. The chain links TRBV4-1 to TRBJ2-7; D is perhaps TRBD1 (5 bases). The CDR3 runs 14 residues. V lost 2 bases to trimming and J lost 3 bases, with 11 bases between them. CDR1 is MGHRA, CDR2 YSYEKL, per germline. The CDR3 reads CASSQSQAGYEQYF. The DNA of the CDR3 is TGCGCCAGCAGCCAATCACAGGCCGGCTACGAGCAGTACTTC.

V gene TRBV27 combines with J gene TRBJ2-3; 8 nucleotides agree with TRBD1. Trimming at V came to 5 bases and at J to 1 base, leaving 5 bases not matched to a gene. The CDR3 has 15 residues. CDR1 and CDR2 from the germline V gene are MNHEY and SMNVEV (reference sequence). CDR3 amino acids: CASSLRTGRTDTQYF. CDR3 DNA: TGTGCCAGCAGTCTCCGGACAGGGCGCACAGATACGCAGTATTTT.

This clone has just a few counts. The chain employs TRBV4-1 and TRBJ1-5, with 7 bases aligning to TRBD1. This CDR3 spans 15 amino acids. Germline lookup yields CDR1 MGHRA and CDR2 YSYEKL. The J segment lost 3 bases and the V segment lost 4 bases, leaving 6 bases of the junction unmatched. In DNA form, the CDR3 reads TGCGCCAGCAGCCTAAAACAGGGGCCCAATCAGCCCCAGCATTTT. It specifies CASSLKQGPNQPQHF.

The chain is built from TRBV29-1 and TRBJ2-1; D is uncertain. The V gene lost 5 bases and the J gene lost 0 bases, with 14 bases spanning the gap. CDR1 and CDR2 (germline): SQVTM, ANQGSEA. This CDR3 contains 15 residues. This CDR3 is CSVPVPKSSYNEQFF. The CDR3 DNA follows: TGCAGCGTTCCAGTACCGAAGAGCTCCTACAATGAGCAGTTCTTC.

The sample holds a few counts of this clone. The chain has TRBV15 and TRBJ2-3, with D unresolved. The CDR3 has 17 amino acids. Trimming removed 0 bases at V and 2 bases at J, with 15 bases between. The germline CDR1 and CDR2 sequences are LNHNV and YYDKDF (reference sequence). This CDR3 is CATSRDMRTVYTDTQYF. Here the CDR3 DNA reads TGTGCCACCAGCAGAGATATGAGGACGGTATACACAGATACGCAGTATTTT. The full variable domain, rest sourced from reference TRBV15 and TRBJ2-3, is DAMVIQNPRYQVTQFGKPVTLSCSQTLNHNVMYWYQQKSSQAPKLLFHYYDKDFNNEADTPDNFQSRRPNTSFCFLDIRSPGLGDTAMYLCATSRDMRTVYTDTQYFGPGTRLTVL.

The V call is TRBV19, the J call TRBJ2-5, with D possibly TRBD1 on 6 matching bases. Looked up from germline, CDR1 is LNHDA and CDR2 is SQIVND (reference sequence). The CDR3 has 13 amino acids. Trimming pared 3 bases from V and 5 bases from J, leaving 10 bases between. The CDR3 DNA reads TGTGCCAGTAGTATTGGACAGCCGGAGACCCAGTACTTC. Its translation: CASSIGQPETQYF.

This clone has just a few counts. V gene TRBV5-1 combines with J gene TRBJ2-7, with 8 nucleotides matching TRBD2. CDR3 length: 16 residues. Germline loops: CDR1 SGHRS, CDR2 YFSETQ. The junction had 8 bases not matched to a gene; V was cut back by 0 bases and J by 3 bases. The CDR3 sequence is CASSLVSSGVLYEQYF. In nucleotides, the CDR3 is TGCGCCAGCAGCTTGGTGAGTAGCGGGGTCCTCTACGAGCAGTACTTC.

The CDR3 sequence is CATSTRRYNEQFF. The CDR3 DNA reads as TGTGCCACCAGCACCCGACGGTACAATGAGCAGTTCTTC. The J gene is TRBJ2-1, the V gene TRBV15, with D uncertain. V was cut by 4 bases and J by 4 bases, with 8 bases left in between. The germline gives CDR1 LNHNV, CDR2 YYDKDF (reference sequence). The CDR3 sequence is 13 residues long.

The chain recombines TRBV7-2 with TRBJ2-3; D ambiguous. Between the trimmed V and J ends, which lost 5 bases and 4 bases, there was a span of 13 bases. The CDR3 spans 14 residues. Germline V gene data show CDR1 as SGHTA and CDR2 as FQGNSA. The CDR3 loop is CASSPRNEPDTQYF. As DNA, the CDR3 is TGTGCCAGCAGCCCACGGAATGAGCCAGATACGCAGTATTTT.